This T cell receptor beta chain emerged from a study of blood T cells in healthy people across ages. Using a J-beta primer mix together with a sample-barcoded 5' primer, a second PCR was run for roughly 7 to 12 cycles. Each cDNA was tagged by a template-switch adaptor containing 12 random nucleotides. In TCRdb, the 5' RACE reads were re-called with MiXCR into one record per CDR3 protein. Found here are approximately 670,000 distinct CDR3 sequences, approximately 40% of them singletons; the top ten hold around 30%. This clonotype occurred a few times. This CDR3 has 15 residues. The germline V and J ends were trimmed by 5 bases and 1 base, with 15 bases remaining between them. Germline-derived CDR1 and CDR2 are SEHNR and FQNEAQ (reference sequence). Isolation recovered at least 6.5 million PBMCs from every sample.

The sequence derives from a man older than 75 in good health. The chain carries TRBV7-9 and TRBJ2-7; possibly TRBD1 for D (5 bases). Sequences were obtained from blood. The CDR3 loop is CASSTRKAGSYEQYF. The CDR3 nucleotides are TGTGCCAGCAGCACCCGAAAAGCAGGGTCCTACGAGCAGTACTTC. Variable domain in full (rest from reference TRBV7-9 and TRBJ2-7): DTGVSQNPRHKITKRGQNVTFRCDPISEHNRLYWYRQTLGQGPEFLTYFQNEAQLEKSRLLSDRFSAERPKGSFSTLEIQRTEQGDSAMYLCASSTRKAGSYEQYFGPGTRLTVT.